The 29 T cell receptor beta chains listed next were all sequenced from one sample in a study of blood T cells in healthy people across ages. Alongside a J-beta primer mix, a sample-barcoded 5' primer served in a second PCR lasting roughly 6 to 11 cycles. TCRdb independently ran MiXCR on the 5' RACE reads; one entry per CDR3 protein. Here the sample spans roughly 1.6 million distinct CDR3 sequences, approximately 32% being singletons. Sequenced input: blood. Source of these receptors: a woman in her thirties in good health.

The V call is TRBV7-9, the J call TRBJ2-3; 11 bases map to TRBD1. Germline V gives CDR1 SEHNR, CDR2 FQNEAQ (reference sequence). The CDR3 has 18 amino acids. J gave up 0 bases and V 6 bases, and 11 bases lay outside the gene matches. The CDR3 DNA follows: TGTGCCAGCAGTTCCGTAGTCCGGGACAGGGGGAGCACAGATACGCAGTATTTT. Protein sequence: CASSSVVRDRGSTDTQYF.

A few counts support this clonotype. The chain couples TRBV9 to TRBJ2-5; 9 bases are a match to TRBD1. The CDR3 is 16 residues long. J was trimmed by 4 bases and V by 0 bases; bases with no gene match: 7. Per the germline V gene, CDR1 is SGDLS and CDR2 is YYNGEE. The CDR3 spells CASSVGTGVAAETQYF. CDR3 coding DNA: TGTGCCAGCAGCGTAGGGACAGGGGTAGCGGCAGAGACCCAGTACTTC.

This clonotype was seen repeatedly, ten times or more. This sequence joins TRBV9 and TRBJ2-1; TRBD1 aligns across 7 bases. The ends lost 2 bases at V and 8 bases at J; junction bases unmatched: 10. Per germline, CDR1 SGDLS and CDR2 YYNGEE. CDR3 length: 15 residues. The CDR3 DNA is TGTGCCAGCAGCGTCCAACAGGGGAGTTTCTATGAGCAGTTCTTC. Amino acid sequence: CASSVQQGSFYEQFF.

The V gene is TRBV25-1, the J gene TRBJ2-2, with D uncertain. CDR1 is MGHDK, CDR2 SYGVNS, per germline. The CDR3 contains 16 residues. The V and J ends lost 7 bases and 1 base respectively, with 16 bases between them. CDR3 residues: CASTPSGGVNTGELFF. DNA for the CDR3: TGTGCCAGCACCCCAAGTGGCGGCGTGAACACCGGGGAGCTGTTTTTT.

The chain is built from TRBV20-1 and TRBJ2-4, with 9 bases matching TRBD2. The CDR3 sequence is 14 residues long. Per germline, CDR1 DFQATT and CDR2 SNEGSKA (reference sequence). Losses at the gene ends were 1 base for V and 8 bases for J; bases not matched to a gene: 6. The CDR3: CSARGTSVGYIQYF. In DNA form, the CDR3 reads TGCAGTGCTAGAGGGACTAGCGTTGGATACATTCAGTACTTC.

This clonotype was recorded a few times. This chain joins TRBV5-1 and TRBJ2-7; TRBD2 matches 8 bases. CDR1 and CDR2 (germline): SGHRS, YFSETQ. The CDR3 is made up of 15 amino acids. Germline trimming cut 2 bases from V and 6 bases from J; bases unmatched to any gene: 10. The CDR3 loop is CASSLDIAGGTEQYF. The CDR3 DNA reads TGCGCCAGCAGCTTAGATATCGCGGGAGGAACCGAGCAGTACTTC.

This clonotype was found a few times. The genes are TRBV19 and TRBJ1-5; TRBD1 aligns across 7 bases. The length of the CDR3 is 15 residues. V shed 3 bases and J 6 bases; nucleotides not matched to a gene: 8. CDR1 and CDR2 (germline): LNHDA, SQIVND (reference sequence). The CDR3 DNA sequence: TGTGCCAGTAGTATGGGAACAGGGGCCGGTCAGCCCCAGCATTTT. Protein sequence: CASSMGTGAGQPQHF.

The rearrangement links TRBV19 to TRBJ1-2; a possible D gene is TRBD1 (5 bases). Germline V CDR1 and CDR2: LNHDA, SQIVND (reference sequence). The CDR3 runs 13 residues. The CDR3 DNA follows: TGTGCAACTACGGTGGGGCCCGTTTCTGGCTACACCTTC. Protein sequence: CATTVGPVSGYTF.

The chain combines TRBV27 with TRBJ2-1; TRBD2 might be the D (5 bases). Trimming pared 3 bases from V and 5 bases from J, leaving 11 bases between. Germline CDR1 MNHEY, CDR2 SMNVEV (reference sequence). This CDR3 is built from 14 residues. CDR3 DNA: TGTGCCAGCAGTTTTCTTGGGGAGAACAATGAGCAGTTCTTC. Protein sequence: CASSFLGENNEQFF.

A note on this clonotype: This may come from a read error, since a much larger clone is one base off. The chain recombines TRBV7-2 with TRBJ1-1; D is unclear. The CDR3 spans 13 residues. Looked up from germline, CDR1 is SGHTA and CDR2 is FQGNSA. The CDR3 DNA reads as TGTGCCGGCAGCTTACAGATGAACACTGAAGCTTTCTTT. This gives the protein CAGSLQMNTEAFF.

This clonotype was detected many times. The chain couples TRBV20-1 to TRBJ2-7, with D perhaps TRBD1 (5 bases). The V gene's germline CDR1 is DFQATT and CDR2 SNEGSKA (reference sequence). V lost 7 bases and J 2 bases, leaving 12 bases between the germline ends. This CDR3 comprises 12 residues. This chain's CDR3 is CSGTEGAYEQYF. CDR3 nucleotides: TGCAGTGGCACCGAAGGGGCCTACGAGCAGTACTTC.

This clonotype was counted only a few times. This chain links TRBV27 with TRBJ1-5; D remains unclear. The CDR3 is 15 amino acids. CDR1 is MNHEY and CDR2 is SMNVEV in the germline V gene (reference sequence). V was shortened by 0 bases and J by 3 bases, with 9 bases between the two germline ends. CDR3 in amino acids: CASSLSAGLNQPQHF. For the CDR3, the DNA is TGTGCCAGCAGTTTATCGGCAGGCCTCAATCAGCCCCAGCATTTT.

The chain has TRBV18 and TRBJ2-1; 7 bases agree with TRBD2. The germline V gene encodes CDR1 KGHSH and CDR2 LQKENI. Trimming took 0 bases from V and 4 from J; bases not matched to a gene: 6. This CDR3 has 16 amino acids. CDR3 residues: CASSPPRTSAYNEQFF. For the CDR3, the DNA is TGTGCCAGCTCACCACCGAGGACTAGTGCGTACAATGAGCAGTTCTTC.

The chain uses TRBV6-1 and TRBJ2-5; 8 nucleotides agree with TRBD2. V was clipped by 1 base and J by 0 bases; unmatched bases: 7. The CDR3 is 17 amino acids. CDR1 is MNHNS, CDR2 SASEGT, per germline. The CDR3 region is CASSEGSGLAYQETQYF. For the CDR3, the DNA is TGTGCCAGCAGTGAAGGCAGTGGACTAGCTTACCAAGAGACCCAGTACTTC.

This clonotype was observed a handful of times. One end of the junction varies from germline; a read error may be responsible. The chain has TRBV20-1 and TRBJ2-2; 8 bases are shared with TRBD1. The CDR3 has 18 residues. Germline CDR1 and CDR2: DFQATT and SNEGSKA (reference sequence). The CDR3 nucleotides read TGCAGTGCTCGTGACAGGGGAGCCTTCACCGCGAACACCGGGGAGCCGTTTTTT. Its translation is CSARDRGAFTANTGEPFF.

About this clonotype: The conserved closing phenylalanine or tryptophan is absent in this CDR3, likely reflecting a read error. Because the CDR3's place on the DNA is in doubt, the DNA is left out and the CDR3 is given as listed by TCRdb. V and J are TRBV30 and TRBJ2-3; TRBD2 reflects the table's D call only, with no check against the DNA. CDR1 is GTSNPN and CDR2 is SVGIG in the germline V gene (reference sequence). The CDR3 is made up of 18 amino acids, end residues included. CDR3 loop: CAWRPGTSGRIGQIRSIL.

V is TRBV18 and J is TRBJ2-2; possibly TRBD1 or TRBD2 for D (5 bases each). The length of the CDR3 is 21 residues. Trimming cost V 2 bases and J 6 bases, with 31 bases left between them. The V gene's germline CDR1 is KGHSH and CDR2 LQKENI. The CDR3 loop reads CASSPDGMGLVGDDGSGELFF. DNA for the CDR3: TGTGCCAGCTCACCAGACGGAATGGGCTTGGTGGGGGACGACGGTTCCGGGGAGCTGTTTTTT.

This clonotype was observed a handful of times. This chain links TRBV20-1 with TRBJ2-1, with 8 bases fitting TRBD2. The CDR3 contains 20 residues. Germline CDR1 reads DFQATT; CDR2 reads SNEGSKA (reference sequence). The V and J ends lost 2 bases and 4 bases, in that order; junction bases with no gene match: 22. CDR3 nucleotide sequence: TGCAGTGCTAGAAATCCGGACACAATAGCGGGGCCCCTTAGTTACAATGAGCAGTTCTTC. Translating it yields CSARNPDTIAGPLSYNEQFF.

The CDR3 here is CASSKQGADTDTQYF. For the CDR3, the DNA is TGTGCCAGCAGCAAACAGGGTGCCGACACAGATACGCAGTATTTT. The chain joins TRBV12-3 or TRBV12-4 to TRBJ2-3; TRBD1 is a possible D gene (6 bases). With 6 bases removed from V and 2 bases from J, the gap between germline ends came to 15 bases. This CDR3 region has 15 residues.

The chain uses TRBV3-1 and TRBJ2-1; 7 bases fit TRBD1. V was pared by 4 bases and J by 6 bases, with 6 bases of the junction left unmatched. This CDR3 comprises 14 residues. In germline, CDR1 is LGHDT, CDR2 YNNKEL (reference sequence). DNA of the CDR3: TGTGCCAGCAGCCGACAGGGTGGAATCAATGAGCAGTTCTTC. This sequence encodes CASSRQGGINEQFF.

This clonotype was detected many times. This rearrangement joins TRBV5-1 to TRBJ2-5; TRBD1 agrees at 7 bases. The CDR3 length is 13 residues. Trimming cost V 4 bases and J 5 bases; bases outside gene matches: 5. Germline V lookup: CDR1 SGHRS, CDR2 YFSETQ. CDR3 protein: CASSEGARETQYF. The CDR3 DNA reads as TGCGCCAGCAGCGAGGGGGCGCGGGAGACCCAGTACTTC.

The chain recombines TRBV5-1 with TRBJ2-3; either TRBD1 or TRBD2 may supply D (5 bases each). The CDR3 totals 14 residues. Germline-derived CDR1 and CDR2 are SGHRS and YFSETQ. V was shortened by 4 bases and J by 5 bases, with 14 bases between the two germline ends. The chain's CDR3 is CASSGAWERDTQYF. The CDR3 DNA reads as TGCGCCAGCAGCGGGGCTTGGGAGAGAGATACGCAGTATTTT.

This clonotype was seen a single time. This may arise from a read error, as a much more abundant clone is one base away. This chain uses TRBV20-1 with TRBJ2-3, with 10 nucleotides matching TRBD2. Germline assignment: CDR1 DFQATT and CDR2 SNEGSKA (reference sequence). V gave up 4 bases and J gave up 4 bases; unmatched junction bases: 5. This CDR3 has 14 residues. The CDR3 region is CSATTSGWPDTQYF. CDR3 DNA: TGCAGTGCTACGACTAGCGGGTGGCCAGATACGCAGTATTTT.

The chain links TRBV6-5 to TRBJ1-2, with a tentative D call TRBD1 (6 bases). The CDR3 has 13 amino acids. Trimming stripped 6 bases from V and 7 bases from J, with 15 bases between. CDR1 is MNHEY and CDR2 is SVGAGI in the germline V gene. The CDR3 sequence: CASRQGINGGYTF. The DNA of the CDR3 is TGTGCCAGCAGACAGGGAATAAATGGTGGCTACACCTTC.

This clonotype was observed a handful of times. The V and J genes are TRBV2 and TRBJ2-3, with a weak D call TRBD1 (6 bases). The CDR3 consists of 14 residues. Deletions cut 4 bases from V and 2 bases from J, with 10 bases between. Germline V lookup: CDR1 SNHLY, CDR2 FYNNEI. CDR3 in DNA: TGTGCCAGCAGTGTACAGGGAAACACAGATACGCAGTATTTT. It specifies CASSVQGNTDTQYF.

In DNA form, the CDR3 reads TGTGCCAGCAGCCTGATTGGAGGCGAAGATGGCTACACCTTC. This encodes CASSLIGGEDGYTF. The chain links TRBV3-1 to TRBJ1-2; D call uncertain. This CDR3 has 14 amino acids. In germline, CDR1 is LGHDT, CDR2 YNNKEL (reference sequence). Trimming left V 4 bases short and J 6 bases short, with 15 bases between.

This clonotype occurred once. As DNA, the CDR3 is TGTGCCAGCAGCCAAGCTAGAGGGGAGCAGTACTTC. Encoded protein: CASSQARGEQYF. The chain employs TRBV3-1 and TRBJ2-7, with D perhaps TRBD2 (5 bases). Trimming shortened V by 1 base and J by 7 bases, and 8 bases separated the two germline ends. The CDR3 covers 12 residues. From germline, CDR1 is LGHDT and CDR2 YNNKEL (reference sequence).

This clonotype was recorded only once. V and J are TRBV3-1 and TRBJ2-1, with TRBD2 matching over 9 bases. The CDR3 covers 16 residues. V lost 3 bases and J lost 6; bases outside the gene matches: 9. The germline V gene encodes CDR1 LGHDT and CDR2 YNNKEL (reference sequence). CDR3 residues: CASSQGGLAGSNEQFF. The CDR3 region has the DNA TGTGCCAGCAGCCAGGGGGGCCTAGCGGGGTCCAATGAGCAGTTCTTC.

This clonotype has just a few counts. The chain links TRBV28 to TRBJ2-5; maybe TRBD2 (6 bases). The CDR3 sequence is 11 residues long. CDR1 is MDHEN, CDR2 SYDVKM, per germline. Between the trimmed V and J ends, which lost 6 bases and 7 bases, there was a span of 9 bases. CDR3 protein: CASRRGGTQYF. CDR3 nucleotide sequence: TGTGCCAGCAGGCGGGGTGGGACCCAGTACTTC.